Sequencing of this TCR beta chain was carried out in a study of identifying expanded T cells in peripheral blood. The table came from immunoSEQ multiplex PCR; TCRdb's copy has only in-frame clones and leaves some out. This table holds tens of thousands of clones, over 80% found once. V was clipped by 4 bases and J by 5 bases, with 12 bases between them. CDR1 SGHNT and CDR2 YYREEE come from the germline V gene (reference sequence). The CDR3 loop spans 14 amino acids. This chain connects TRBV5-4 to TRBJ2-2; possibly TRBD1 for D (5 bases). This receptor was taken from a person aged 18-70 years in good health. Input material: blood. In nucleotides, the CDR3 is TGTGCCAGCAGCAGGGGCTTGGAAACCGGGGAGCTGTTTTTT. Translated: CASSRGLETGELFF.